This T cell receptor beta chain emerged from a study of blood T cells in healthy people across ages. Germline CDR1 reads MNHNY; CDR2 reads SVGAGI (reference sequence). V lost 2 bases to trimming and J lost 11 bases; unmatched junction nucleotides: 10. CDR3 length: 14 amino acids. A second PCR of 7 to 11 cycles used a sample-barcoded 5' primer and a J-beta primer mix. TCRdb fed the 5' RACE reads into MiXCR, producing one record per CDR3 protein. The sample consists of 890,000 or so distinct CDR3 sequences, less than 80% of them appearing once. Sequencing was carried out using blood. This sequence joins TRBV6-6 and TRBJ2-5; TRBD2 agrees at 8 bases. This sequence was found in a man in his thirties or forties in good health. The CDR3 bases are TGTGCCAGCAGTTACCGGGGGGGCGGGTCTGAGCAGTACTTC. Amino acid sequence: CASSYRGGGSEQYF.